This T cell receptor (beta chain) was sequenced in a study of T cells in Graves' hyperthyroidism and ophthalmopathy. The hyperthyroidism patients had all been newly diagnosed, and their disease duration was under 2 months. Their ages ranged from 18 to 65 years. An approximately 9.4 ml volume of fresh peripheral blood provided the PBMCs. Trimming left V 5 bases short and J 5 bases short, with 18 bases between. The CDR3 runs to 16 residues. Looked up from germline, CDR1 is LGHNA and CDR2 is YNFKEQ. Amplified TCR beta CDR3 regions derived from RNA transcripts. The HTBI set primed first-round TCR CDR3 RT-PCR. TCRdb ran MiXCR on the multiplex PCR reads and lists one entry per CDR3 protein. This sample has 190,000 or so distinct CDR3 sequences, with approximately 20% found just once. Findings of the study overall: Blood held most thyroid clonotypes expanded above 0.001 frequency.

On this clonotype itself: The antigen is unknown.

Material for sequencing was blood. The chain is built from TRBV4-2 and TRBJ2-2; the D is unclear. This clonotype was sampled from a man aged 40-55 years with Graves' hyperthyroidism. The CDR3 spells CASSYRALMDTGELFF. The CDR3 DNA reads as TGTGCCAGCAGCTACCGGGCCTTAATGGATACCGGGGAGCTGTTTTTT.